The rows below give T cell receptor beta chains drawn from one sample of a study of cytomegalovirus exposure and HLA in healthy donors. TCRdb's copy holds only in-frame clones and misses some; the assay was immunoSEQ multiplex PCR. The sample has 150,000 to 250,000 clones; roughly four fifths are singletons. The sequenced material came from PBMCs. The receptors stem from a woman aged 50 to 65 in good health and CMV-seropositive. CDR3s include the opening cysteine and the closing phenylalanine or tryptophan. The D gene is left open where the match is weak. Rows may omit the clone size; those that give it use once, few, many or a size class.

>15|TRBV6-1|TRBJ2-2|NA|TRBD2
TGTGCTATCACGCGTAGCGGGACGAACACCGGGGAGCTGTTTTTT
CAITRSGTNTGELFF
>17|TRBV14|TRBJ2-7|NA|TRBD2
TGTGCCAGCAGCCAAGCCCCGGGGAGGGGTGAGGCCTACGAGCAGTACTTC
CASSQAPGRGEAYEQYF
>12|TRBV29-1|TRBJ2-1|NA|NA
TGCAGCGTGCAGGGTTCCTACAATGAGCAGTTCTTC
CSVQGSYNEQFF
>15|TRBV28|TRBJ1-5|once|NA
TGTGCCAGCAGTTTTGGGGGGGCGCGTGGTCAGCCCCAGCATTTT
CASSFGGARGQPQHF
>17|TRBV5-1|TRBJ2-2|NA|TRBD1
TGCGCCAGCAGCTTGGCCGTTAGGGGGCCGAACACCGGGGAGCTGTTTTTT
CASSLAVRGPNTGELFF
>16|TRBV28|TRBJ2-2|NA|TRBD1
TGTGCCAGCAGTTTAGTCAGGGGGCGAGGAACCGGGGAGCTGTTTTTT
CASSLVRGRGTGELFF
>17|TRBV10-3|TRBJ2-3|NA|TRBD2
TGTGCCATCAGTGAGCTCCCTAGCGGGGGGGCTAGGGATACGCAGTATTTT
CAISELPSGGARDTQYF
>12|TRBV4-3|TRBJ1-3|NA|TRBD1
TGCGCCAGCAGCCAACGACAGGGGCCCATATATTTT
CASSQRQGPIYF
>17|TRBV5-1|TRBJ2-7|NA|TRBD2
TGCGCCAGCAGCAGAGAGCCCGGGACCGGCGGGGGCTACGAGCAGTACTTC
CASSREPGTGGGYEQYF
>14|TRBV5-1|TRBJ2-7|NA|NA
TGCGCCAGCAGCTTGGACGGACACCCCTACGAGCAGTACTTC
CASSLDGHPYEQYF
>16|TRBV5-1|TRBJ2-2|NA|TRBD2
TGCGCCAGCAGCTCGGGGACTAGCGGGGGCACCGGGGAGCTGTTTTTT
CASSSGTSGGTGELFF
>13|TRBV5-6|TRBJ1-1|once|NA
TGTGCCAGCAGCTTGTCAGAGGCCGCTGAAGCTTTCTTT
CASSLSEAAEAFF
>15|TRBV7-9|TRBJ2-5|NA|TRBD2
TGTGCCAGCAGCTGGGGACTAGATACCCAAGAGACCCAGTACTTC
CASSWGLDTQETQYF
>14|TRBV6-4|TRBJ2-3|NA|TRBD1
TGTGCCAGCAGTGATCCGGGACAGGGTGAGACGCAGTATTTT
CASSDPGQGETQYF
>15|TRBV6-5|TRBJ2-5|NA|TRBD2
TGTGCCAGCAGGCCACTAGCGGGGGTTCAAGAGACCCAGTACTTC
CASRPLAGVQETQYF
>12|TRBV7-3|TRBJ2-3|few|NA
TGTGCCAGCAGCTCGGACTACGGTACGCAGTATTTT
CASSSDYGTQYF
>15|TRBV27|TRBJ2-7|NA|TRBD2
TGTGCCAGCAGAGGCTGGGGGGGGACCTCCTACGAGCAGTACTTC
CASRGWGGTSYEQYF
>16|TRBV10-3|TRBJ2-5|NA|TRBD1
TGTGCCATCAGTGAGGAGGACAGGGGGCTGGGGGAGACCCAGTACTTC
CAISEEDRGLGETQYF
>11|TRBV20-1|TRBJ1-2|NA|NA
TGCAGTGCCCCGGCCCCGACAGTCTTCACCTTC
CSAPAPTVFTF
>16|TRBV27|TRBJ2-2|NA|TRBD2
TGTGCCAGCAGGAGTAGCGGGGGCCCATTAACCGGGGAGCTGTTTTTT
CASRSSGGPLTGELFF
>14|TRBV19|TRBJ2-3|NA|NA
TGTGCCAGTAGGGGCAGGGAGGGCACAGATACGCAGTATTTT
CASRGREGTDTQYF
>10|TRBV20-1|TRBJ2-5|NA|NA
TGCAGTGCTTCCGGCGGGACCCAGTACTTC
CSASGGTQYF